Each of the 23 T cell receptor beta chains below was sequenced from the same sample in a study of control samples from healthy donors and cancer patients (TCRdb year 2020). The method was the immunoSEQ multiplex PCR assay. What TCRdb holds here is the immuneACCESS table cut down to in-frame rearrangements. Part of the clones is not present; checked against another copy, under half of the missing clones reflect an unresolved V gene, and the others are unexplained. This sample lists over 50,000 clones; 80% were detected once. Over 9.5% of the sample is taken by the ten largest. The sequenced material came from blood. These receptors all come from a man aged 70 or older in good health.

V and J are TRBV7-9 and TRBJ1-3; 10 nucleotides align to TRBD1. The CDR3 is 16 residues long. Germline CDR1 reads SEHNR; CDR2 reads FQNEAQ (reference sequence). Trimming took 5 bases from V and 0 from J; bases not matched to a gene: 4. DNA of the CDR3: TGTGCCAGCAGCCCCGGACAGGGGGACTCTGGAAACACCATATATTTT. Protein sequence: CASSPGQGDSGNTIYF. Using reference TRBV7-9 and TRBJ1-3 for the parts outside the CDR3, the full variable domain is DTGVSQNPRHKITKRGQNVTFRCDPISEHNRLYWYRQTLGQGPEFLTYFQNEAQLEKSRLLSDRFSAERPKGSFSTLEIQRTEQGDSAMYLCASSPGQGDSGNTIYFGEGSWLTVV.

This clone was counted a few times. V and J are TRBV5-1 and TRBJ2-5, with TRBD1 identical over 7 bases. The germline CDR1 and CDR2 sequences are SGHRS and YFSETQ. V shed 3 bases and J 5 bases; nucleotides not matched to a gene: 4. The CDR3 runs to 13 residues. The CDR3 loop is CASSWDSAETQYF. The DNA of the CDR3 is TGCGCCAGCAGCTGGGACAGCGCGGAGACCCAGTACTTC.

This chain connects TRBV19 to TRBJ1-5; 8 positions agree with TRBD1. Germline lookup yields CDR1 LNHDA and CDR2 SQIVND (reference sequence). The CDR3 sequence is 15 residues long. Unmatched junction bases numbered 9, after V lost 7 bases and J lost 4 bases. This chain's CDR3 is CASTETGGWNQPQHF. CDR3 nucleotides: TGTGCCAGTACTGAAACAGGGGGTTGGAATCAGCCCCAGCATTTT.

CDR3 in DNA: TGCGCCAGCAGCTTAAGGGTAAACACTGAAGCTTTCTTT. Its protein product is CASSLRVNTEAFF. The rearrangement links TRBV5-1 to TRBJ1-1; D unclear. This CDR3 comprises 13 residues. Germline assignment: CDR1 SGHRS and CDR2 YFSETQ. The V and J ends lost 2 bases and 2 bases respectively, with 7 bases between them.

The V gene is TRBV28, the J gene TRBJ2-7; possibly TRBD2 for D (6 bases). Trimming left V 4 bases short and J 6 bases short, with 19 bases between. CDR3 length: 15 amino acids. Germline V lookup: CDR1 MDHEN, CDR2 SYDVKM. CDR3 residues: CASSSTVFPAGEQYF. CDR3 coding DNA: TGTGCCAGCAGTTCGACAGTTTTTCCAGCGGGCGAGCAGTACTTC.

CDR3 loop: CASSPRGGDTDTQYF. The CDR3 region has the DNA TGTGCCAGCAGCCCGAGGGGCGGGGACACAGATACGCAGTATTTT. The V gene is TRBV7-8, the J gene TRBJ2-3, with a tentative D call TRBD2 (6 bases). The CDR3 loop spans 15 amino acids. V lost 5 bases and J lost 2, with 14 bases in between. CDR1 SGHVS and CDR2 FQNEAQ come from the germline V gene.

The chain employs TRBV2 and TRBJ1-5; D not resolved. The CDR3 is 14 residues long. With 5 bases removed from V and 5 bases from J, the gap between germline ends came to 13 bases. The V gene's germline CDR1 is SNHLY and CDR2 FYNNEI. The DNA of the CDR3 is TGTGCCAGCAGTTACCCGTCCTCCTATCAGCCCCAGCATTTT. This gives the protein CASSYPSSYQPQHF.

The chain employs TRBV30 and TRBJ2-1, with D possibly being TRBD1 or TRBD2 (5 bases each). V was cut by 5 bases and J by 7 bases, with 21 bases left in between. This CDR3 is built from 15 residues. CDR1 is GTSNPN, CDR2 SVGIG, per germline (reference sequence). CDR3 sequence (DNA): TGTGCCTGGGGAATGAGGGGCTCGACGGGAAATGAGCAGTTCTTC. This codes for CAWGMRGSTGNEQFF.

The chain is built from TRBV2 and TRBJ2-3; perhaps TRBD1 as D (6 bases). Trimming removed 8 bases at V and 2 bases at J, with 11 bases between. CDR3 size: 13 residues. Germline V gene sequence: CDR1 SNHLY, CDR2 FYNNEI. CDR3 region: CASGRDITDTQYF. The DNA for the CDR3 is TGTGCCAGCGGCCGGGACATCACAGATACGCAGTATTTT.

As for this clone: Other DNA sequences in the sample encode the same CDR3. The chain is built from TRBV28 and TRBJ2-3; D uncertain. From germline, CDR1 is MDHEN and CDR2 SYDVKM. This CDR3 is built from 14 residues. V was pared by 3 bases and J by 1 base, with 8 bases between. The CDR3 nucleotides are TGTGCCAGCAGTTTCCTCGCAGGCACAGATACGCAGTATTTT. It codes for CASSFLAGTDTQYF.

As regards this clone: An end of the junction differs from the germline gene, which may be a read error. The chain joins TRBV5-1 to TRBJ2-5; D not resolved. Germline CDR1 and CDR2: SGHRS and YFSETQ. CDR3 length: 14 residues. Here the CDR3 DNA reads TGCGCCAGCAGCTTGGTGCAGGACCAAGGGACCCAGTACTTC. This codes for CASSLVQDQGTQYF.

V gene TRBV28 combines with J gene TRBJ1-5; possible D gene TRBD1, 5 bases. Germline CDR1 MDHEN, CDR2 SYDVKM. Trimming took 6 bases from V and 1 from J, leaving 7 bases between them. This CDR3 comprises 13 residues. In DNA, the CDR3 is TGTGCCAGCAGGGGGGGGAGCAATCAGCCCCAGCATTTT. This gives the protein CASRGGSNQPQHF.

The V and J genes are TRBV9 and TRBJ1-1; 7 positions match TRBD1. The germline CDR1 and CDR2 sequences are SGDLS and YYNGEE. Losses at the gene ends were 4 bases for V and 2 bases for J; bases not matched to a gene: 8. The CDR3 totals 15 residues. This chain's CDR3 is CASSPRDRQNTEAFF. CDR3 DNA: TGTGCCAGCAGCCCCCGGGACAGACAAAACACTGAAGCTTTCTTT. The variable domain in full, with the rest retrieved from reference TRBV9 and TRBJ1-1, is DSGVTQTPKHLITATGQRVTLRCSPRSGDLSVYWYQQSLDQGLQFLIQYYNGEERAKGNILERFSAQQFPDLHSELNLSSLELGDSALYFCASSPRDRQNTEAFFGQGTRLTVV.

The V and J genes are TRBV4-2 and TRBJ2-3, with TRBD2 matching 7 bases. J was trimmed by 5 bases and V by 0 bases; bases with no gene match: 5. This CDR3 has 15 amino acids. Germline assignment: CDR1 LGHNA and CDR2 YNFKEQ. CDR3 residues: CASSQEGGRGDTQYF. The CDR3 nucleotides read TGTGCCAGCAGCCAAGAGGGCGGGAGAGGAGATACGCAGTATTTT.

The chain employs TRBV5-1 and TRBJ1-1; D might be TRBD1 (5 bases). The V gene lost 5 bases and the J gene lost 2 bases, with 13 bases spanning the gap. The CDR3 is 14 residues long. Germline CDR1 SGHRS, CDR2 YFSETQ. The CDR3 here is CASSWRGANTEAFF. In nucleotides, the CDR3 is TGCGCCAGCAGTTGGCGGGGCGCCAACACTGAAGCTTTCTTT.

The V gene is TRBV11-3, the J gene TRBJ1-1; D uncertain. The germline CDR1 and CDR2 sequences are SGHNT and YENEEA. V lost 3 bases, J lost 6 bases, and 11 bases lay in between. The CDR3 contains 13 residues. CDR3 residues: CASSFVKGAEAFF. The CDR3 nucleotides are TGTGCCAGCAGCTTCGTAAAGGGCGCTGAAGCTTTCTTT.

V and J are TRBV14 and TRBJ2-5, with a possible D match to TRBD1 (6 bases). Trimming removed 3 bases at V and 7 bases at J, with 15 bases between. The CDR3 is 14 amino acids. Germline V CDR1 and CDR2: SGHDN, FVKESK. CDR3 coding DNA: TGTGCCAGCAGCCAGGGGGCGTTGGTGCGGACCCAGTACTTC. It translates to CASSQGALVRTQYF.

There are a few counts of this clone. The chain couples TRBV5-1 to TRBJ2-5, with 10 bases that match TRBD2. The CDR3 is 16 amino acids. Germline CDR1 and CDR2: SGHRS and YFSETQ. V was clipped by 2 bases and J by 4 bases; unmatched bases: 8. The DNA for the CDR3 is TGCGCCAGCAGCTTAGCAGCGGGGGGGATGGGAGAGACCCAGTACTTC. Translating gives CASSLAAGGMGETQYF.

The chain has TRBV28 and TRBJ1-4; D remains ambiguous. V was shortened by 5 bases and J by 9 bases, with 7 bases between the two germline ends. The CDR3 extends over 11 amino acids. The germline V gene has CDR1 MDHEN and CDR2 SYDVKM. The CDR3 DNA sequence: TGTGCCAGCAGTGTTTCACAAAAACTGTTTTTT. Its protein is CASSVSQKLFF.

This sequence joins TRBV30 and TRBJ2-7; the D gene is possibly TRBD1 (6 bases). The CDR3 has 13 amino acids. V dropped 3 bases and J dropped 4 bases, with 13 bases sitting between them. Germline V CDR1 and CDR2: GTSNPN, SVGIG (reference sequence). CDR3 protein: CAWSTGIWYEQYF. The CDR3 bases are TGTGCCTGGAGCACAGGGATTTGGTACGAGCAGTACTTC.

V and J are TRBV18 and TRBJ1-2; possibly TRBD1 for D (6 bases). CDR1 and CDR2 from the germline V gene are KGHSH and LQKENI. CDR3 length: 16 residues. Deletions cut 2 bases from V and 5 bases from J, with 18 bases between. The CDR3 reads CASSPSRDTGGYGYTF. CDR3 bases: TGTGCCAGCTCACCATCCCGGGACACCGGGGGATATGGCTACACCTTC. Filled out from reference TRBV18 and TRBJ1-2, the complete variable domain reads NAGVMQNPRHLVRRRGQEARLRCSPMKGHSHVYWYRQLPEEGLKFMVYLQKENIIDESGMPKERFSAEFPKEGPSILRIQQVVRGDSAAYFCASSPSRDTGGYGYTFGSGTRLTVV.

The CDR3 sequence: CASSLTGHHGYGYTF. Here the CDR3 DNA reads TGTGCCAGCAGTCTTACAGGGCATCATGGCTATGGCTACACCTTC. J is TRBJ1-2 and V is TRBV5-6; tentatively, D is TRBD1 (6 bases). Deletions cut 5 bases from V and 4 bases from J, with 18 bases between. This CDR3 is built from 15 residues. Germline lookup yields CDR1 SGHDT and CDR2 YYEEEE.

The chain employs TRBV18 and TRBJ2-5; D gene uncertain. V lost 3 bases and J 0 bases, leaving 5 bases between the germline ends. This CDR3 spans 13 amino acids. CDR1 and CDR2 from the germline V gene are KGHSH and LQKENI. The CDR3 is CASSPGYQETQYF. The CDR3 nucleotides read TGTGCCAGCTCACCCGGCTACCAAGAGACCCAGTACTTC.